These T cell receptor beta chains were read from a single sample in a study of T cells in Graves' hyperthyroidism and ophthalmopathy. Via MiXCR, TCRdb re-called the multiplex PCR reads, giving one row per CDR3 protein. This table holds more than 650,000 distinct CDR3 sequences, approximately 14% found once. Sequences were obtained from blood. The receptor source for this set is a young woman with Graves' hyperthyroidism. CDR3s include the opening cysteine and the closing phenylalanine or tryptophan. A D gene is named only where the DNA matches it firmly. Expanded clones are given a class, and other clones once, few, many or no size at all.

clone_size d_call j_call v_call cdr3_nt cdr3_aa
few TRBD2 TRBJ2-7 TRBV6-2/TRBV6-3 TGTGCCAGCAGTATAGCGGGCCCCCCCTACGAGCAGTACTTC CASSIAGPPYEQYF
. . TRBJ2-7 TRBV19 TGTGCCAGTAGTCAAACCGGGACCTCCTACGAGCAGTACTTC CASSQTGTSYEQYF
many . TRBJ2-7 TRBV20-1 TGCAGTGCTAGAGATGTGGTAGCCCGTGGCGAGCAGTACTTC CSARDVVARGEQYF
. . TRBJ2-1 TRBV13 TGTGCCAGCAGCTTAGCGGGAGCCAGTGAGCAGTTCTTC CASSLAGASEQFF
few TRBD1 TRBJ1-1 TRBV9 TGTGCCAGCTCCACAGGGACAGCCCTTACTGAAGCTTTCTTT CASSTGTALTEAFF
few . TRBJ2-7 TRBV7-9 TGTGCCAGCAGCTTAAATCCAATCTACGAGCAGTACTTC CASSLNPIYEQYF
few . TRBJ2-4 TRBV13 TGTGCCAGCAGCTTAGGAAGTACGAGGGACATTCAGTACTTC CASSLGSTRDIQYF
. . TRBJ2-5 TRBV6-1 . CASSTSYQETQYF
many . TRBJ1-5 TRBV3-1 TGTGCCAGCAGTAACCTTAATCAGCCCCAGCATTTT CASSNLNQPQHF
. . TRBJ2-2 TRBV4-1 TGCGCCAGCAGCGCGACGGGTCTAGGGCAACTGTTTTTT CASSATGLGQLFF
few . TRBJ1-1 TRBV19 TGTGCCAGTAGAAGGGGCAGGGGCACTGAAGCTTTCTTT CASRRGRGTEAFF
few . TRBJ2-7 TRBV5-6 TGTGCCAGCAGCTTGGTTTCAAGACGGATCCCCTCCTACGAGCAGTACTTC CASSLVSRRIPSYEQYF
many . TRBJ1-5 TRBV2 TGTGCCAGCTGTAGGTTTAGAGATCTACAGCCCCAGCATTTT CASCRFRDLQPQHF
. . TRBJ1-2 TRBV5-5 TGTACCAGCAGCTTTCGACGGATCGACTATGGCTACACCTTC CTSSFRRIDYGYTF
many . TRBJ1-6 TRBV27 TGTGCCAGCAGTTTAGGACGGAGCTCCTATAATTCACCCCTCCACTTT CASSLGRSSYNSPLHF
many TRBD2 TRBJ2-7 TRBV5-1 TGCGCCAGCAGCTCCGCTAGCGGGAGGATCAACGAGCAGTACTTC CASSSASGRINEQYF
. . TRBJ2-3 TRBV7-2 TGTGCCAGCAGCTTATGGTTAGGGGATACGCAGTATTTT CASSLWLGDTQYF
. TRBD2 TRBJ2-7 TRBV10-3 TGTGCCATCAGTGAGTCGACTAGCGCCTACGAGCAGTACTTC CAISESTSAYEQYF
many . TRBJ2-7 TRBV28 TGTGCCAGCAGTCCTCAGGGAAAGTCCTACGAGCAGTACTTC CASSPQGKSYEQYF
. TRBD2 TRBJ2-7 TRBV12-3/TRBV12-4 TGTGCCAGCAGTTTTCGGACTAGTAGGGCCTACGAGCAGTACTTC CASSFRTSRAYEQYF
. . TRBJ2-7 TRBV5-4 TGTGCCAGCAGCTTGTCCGGACGGCTATGGGTCTACGAGCAGTACTTC CASSLSGRLWVYEQYF
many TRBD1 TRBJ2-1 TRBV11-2 TGTGCCAGCAGAGAAACATACAGGGGCGTACGCGGTGAGCAGTTCTTC CASRETYRGVRGEQFF
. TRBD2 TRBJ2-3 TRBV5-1 TGCGCCAGCAGGTCGCGGAAAGCGGGAGGGCCAATTCCCACAGATACGCAGTATTTT CASRSRKAGGPIPTDTQYF
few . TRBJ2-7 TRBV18 TGTGCCAGCTCATCAGGACATGGGTCCTACGAGCAGTACTTC CASSSGHGSYEQYF
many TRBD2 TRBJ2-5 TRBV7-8 TGTGCCAGCAGCTTTGCAAGCGGGAGTTTCGGCGCCGCATCAGAGACCCAGTACTTC CASSFASGSFGAASETQYF
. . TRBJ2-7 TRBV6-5 TGTGCCAGCAGTTACTCGGAGGGGGCCTCCTACGAGCAGTACTTC CASSYSEGASYEQYF
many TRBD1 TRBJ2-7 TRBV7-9 TGTGCCAGCAGCCGACAGGGACACTACGAGCAGTACTTC CASSRQGHYEQYF
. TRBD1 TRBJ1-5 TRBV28 TGTGCCAGCAGTGCGGACAGGGAATATCAGCCCCAGCATTTT CASSADREYQPQHF
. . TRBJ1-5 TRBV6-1 TGTGCCAGCAGTCGGTCCTTCGGGAGCAATCAGCCCCAGCATTTT CASSRSFGSNQPQHF
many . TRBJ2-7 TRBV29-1 TGCAGCGTTGAAAGGGTCGGGAAGGCCACCTACGAGCAGTACTTC CSVERVGKATYEQYF
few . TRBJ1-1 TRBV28 TGTGCCAGCAGTTTAGCGAGGACTGAAGCTTTCTTT CASSLARTEAFF
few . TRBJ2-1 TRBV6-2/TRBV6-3 TGTGCCAGCAGCTTTATAGGGCTTAACAATGAGCAGTTCTTC CASSFIGLNNEQFF
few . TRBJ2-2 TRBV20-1 TGCAGTCCCGGGGAGCTGTTTTTT CSPGELFF